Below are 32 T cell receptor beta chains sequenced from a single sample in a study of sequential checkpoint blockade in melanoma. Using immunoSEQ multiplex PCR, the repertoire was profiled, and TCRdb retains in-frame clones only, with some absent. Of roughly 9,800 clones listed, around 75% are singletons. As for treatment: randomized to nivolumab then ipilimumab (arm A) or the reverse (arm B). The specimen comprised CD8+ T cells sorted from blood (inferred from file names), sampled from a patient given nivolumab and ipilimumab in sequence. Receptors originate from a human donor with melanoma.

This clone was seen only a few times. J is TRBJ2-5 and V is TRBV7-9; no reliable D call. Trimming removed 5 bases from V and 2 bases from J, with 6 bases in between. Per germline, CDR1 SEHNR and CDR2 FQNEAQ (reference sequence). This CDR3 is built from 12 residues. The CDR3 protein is CASSTKQETQYF. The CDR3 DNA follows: TGTGCCAGCAGCACTAAACAAGAGACCCAGTACTTC.

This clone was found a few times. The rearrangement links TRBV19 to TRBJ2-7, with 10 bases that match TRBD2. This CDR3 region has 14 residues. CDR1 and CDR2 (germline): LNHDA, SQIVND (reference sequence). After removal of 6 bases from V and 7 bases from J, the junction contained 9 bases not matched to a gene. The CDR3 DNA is TGTGCCAGTAGCGCTCTAGCGGGAGCGGGGGAGCAGTACTTC. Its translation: CASSALAGAGEQYF.

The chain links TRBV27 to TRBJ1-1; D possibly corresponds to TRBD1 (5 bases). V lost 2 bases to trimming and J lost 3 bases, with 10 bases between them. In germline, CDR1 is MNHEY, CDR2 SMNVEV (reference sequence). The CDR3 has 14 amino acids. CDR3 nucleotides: TGTGCCAGCAGTTTAGGGGGGATCGACACTGAAGCTTTCTTT. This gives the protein CASSLGGIDTEAFF.

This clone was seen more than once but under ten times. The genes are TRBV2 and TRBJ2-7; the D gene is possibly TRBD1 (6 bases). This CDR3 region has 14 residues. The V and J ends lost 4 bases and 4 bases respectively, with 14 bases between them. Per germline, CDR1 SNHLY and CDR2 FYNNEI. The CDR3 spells CASSATGTTYEQYF. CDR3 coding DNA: TGTGCCAGCAGTGCAACCGGGACAACTTACGAGCAGTACTTC.

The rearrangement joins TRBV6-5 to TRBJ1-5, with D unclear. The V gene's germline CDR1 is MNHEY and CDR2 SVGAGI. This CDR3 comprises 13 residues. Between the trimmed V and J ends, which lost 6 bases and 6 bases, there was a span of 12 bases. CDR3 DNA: TGTGCCAGCAGCCAGGAAATCAGTCAGCCCCAGCATTTT. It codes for CASSQEISQPQHF.

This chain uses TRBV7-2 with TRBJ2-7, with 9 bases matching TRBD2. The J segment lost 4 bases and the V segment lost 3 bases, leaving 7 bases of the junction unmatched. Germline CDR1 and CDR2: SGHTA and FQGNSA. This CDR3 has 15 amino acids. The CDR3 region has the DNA TGTGCCAGCAGCTTCCGACTAGCGGCCGGGTACGAGCAGTACTTC. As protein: CASSFRLAAGYEQYF.

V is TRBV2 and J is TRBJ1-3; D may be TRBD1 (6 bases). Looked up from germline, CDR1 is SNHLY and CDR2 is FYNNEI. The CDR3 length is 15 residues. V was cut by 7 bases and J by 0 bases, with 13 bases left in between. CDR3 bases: TGTGCCAGCACTATGGACAGTTACTCTGGAAACACCATATATTTT. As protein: CASTMDSYSGNTIYF.

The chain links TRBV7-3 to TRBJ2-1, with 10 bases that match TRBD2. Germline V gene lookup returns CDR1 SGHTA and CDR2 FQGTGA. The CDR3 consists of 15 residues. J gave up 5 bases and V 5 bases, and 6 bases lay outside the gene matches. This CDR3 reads CASSDGLADDNEQFF. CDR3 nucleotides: TGTGCCAGCAGCGACGGACTAGCGGACGACAATGAGCAGTTCTTC.

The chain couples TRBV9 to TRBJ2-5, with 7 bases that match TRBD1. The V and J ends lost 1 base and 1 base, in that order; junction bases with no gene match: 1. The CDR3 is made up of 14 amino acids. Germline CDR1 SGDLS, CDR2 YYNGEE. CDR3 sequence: CASSVRDSQETQYF. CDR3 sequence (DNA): TGTGCCAGCAGCGTAAGGGACAGCCAAGAGACCCAGTACTTC.

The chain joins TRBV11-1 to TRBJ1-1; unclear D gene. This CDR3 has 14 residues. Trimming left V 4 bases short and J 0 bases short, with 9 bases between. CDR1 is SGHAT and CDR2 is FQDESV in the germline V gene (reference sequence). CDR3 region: CASSSTDLNTEAFF. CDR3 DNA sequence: TGTGCCAGCAGCTCAACAGACCTGAACACTGAAGCTTTCTTT. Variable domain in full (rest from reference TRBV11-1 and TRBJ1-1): EAEVAQSPRYKITEKSQAVAFWCDPISGHATLYWYRQILGQGPELLVQFQDESVVDDSQLPKDRFSAERLKGVDSTLKIQPAELGDSAMYLCASSSTDLNTEAFFGQGTRLTVV.

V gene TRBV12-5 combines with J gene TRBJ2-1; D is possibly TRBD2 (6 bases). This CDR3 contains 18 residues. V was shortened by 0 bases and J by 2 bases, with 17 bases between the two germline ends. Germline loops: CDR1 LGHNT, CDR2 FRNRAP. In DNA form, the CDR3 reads TGTGCTAGTGGTTTGGTACCCGGACTACCCCCCACCTACAATGAGCAGTTCTTC. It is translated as CASGLVPGLPPTYNEQFF.

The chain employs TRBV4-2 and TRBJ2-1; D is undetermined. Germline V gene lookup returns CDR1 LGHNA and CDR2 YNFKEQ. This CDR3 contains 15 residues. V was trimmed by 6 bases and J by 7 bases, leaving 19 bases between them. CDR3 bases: TGTGCCAGCAGTCCCAACAGTCTTATCCTTAATGAGCAGTTCTTC. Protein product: CASSPNSLILNEQFF.

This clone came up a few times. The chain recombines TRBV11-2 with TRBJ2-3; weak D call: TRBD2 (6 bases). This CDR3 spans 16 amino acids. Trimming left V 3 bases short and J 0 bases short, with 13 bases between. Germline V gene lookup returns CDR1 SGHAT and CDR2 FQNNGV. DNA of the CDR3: TGTGCCAGCAGCTTTAGACTAGACAGAAGCACAGATACGCAGTATTTT. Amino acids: CASSFRLDRSTDTQYF.

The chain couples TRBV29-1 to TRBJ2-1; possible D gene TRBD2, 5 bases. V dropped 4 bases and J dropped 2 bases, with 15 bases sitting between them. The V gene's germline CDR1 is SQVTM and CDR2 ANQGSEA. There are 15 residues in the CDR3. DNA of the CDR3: TGCAGCGTTGTCGGACTTTCGGGAACCTACAATGAGCAGTTCTTC. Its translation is CSVVGLSGTYNEQFF.

The CDR3 loop reads CASSVAWDTSTGELFF. The CDR3 nucleotides read TGTGCCAGCAGCGTAGCTTGGGACACCTCCACCGGGGAGCTGTTTTTT. The gene calls are TRBV9 and TRBJ2-2; maybe TRBD1 (6 bases). Trimming pared 0 bases from V and 4 bases from J, leaving 13 bases between. The CDR3 is made up of 16 amino acids. Per germline, CDR1 SGDLS and CDR2 YYNGEE.

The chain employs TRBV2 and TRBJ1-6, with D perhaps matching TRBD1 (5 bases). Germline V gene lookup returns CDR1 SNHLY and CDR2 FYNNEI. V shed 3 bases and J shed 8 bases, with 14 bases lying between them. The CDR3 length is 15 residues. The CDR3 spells CASSDYGRGYSPLHF. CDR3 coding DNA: TGTGCCAGCAGTGATTACGGAAGGGGTTATTCACCCCTCCACTTT.

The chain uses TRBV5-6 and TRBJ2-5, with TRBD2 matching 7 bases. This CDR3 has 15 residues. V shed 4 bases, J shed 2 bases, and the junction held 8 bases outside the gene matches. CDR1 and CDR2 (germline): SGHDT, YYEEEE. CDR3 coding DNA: TGTGCCAGCAGCATCGGGACTACCATACAAGAGACCCAGTACTTC. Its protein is CASSIGTTIQETQYF.

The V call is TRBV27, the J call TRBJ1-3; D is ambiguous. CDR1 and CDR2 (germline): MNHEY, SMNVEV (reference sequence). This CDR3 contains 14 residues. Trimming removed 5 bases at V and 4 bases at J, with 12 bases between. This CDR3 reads CASSNSGLGNTIYF. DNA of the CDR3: TGTGCCAGCAGTAACAGTGGCCTCGGAAACACCATATATTTT.

The CDR3 DNA reads as TGCAGCGCCTTAGACAGTACCTACACCTTC. This gives the protein CSALDSTYTF. This chain links TRBV29-1 with TRBJ1-2; D possibly corresponds to TRBD1 (5 bases). Germline V gene sequence: CDR1 SQVTM, CDR2 ANQGSEA. This CDR3 has 10 amino acids. V lost 7 bases and J 10 bases, leaving 13 bases between the germline ends.

The chain's CDR3 is CSVEDDGSSYNEQFF. CDR3 DNA: TGCAGCGTTGAAGATGACGGGAGCTCCTACAATGAGCAGTTCTTC. The chain couples TRBV29-1 to TRBJ2-1; the D gene is possibly TRBD2 (6 bases). Germline lookup yields CDR1 SQVTM and CDR2 ANQGSEA. The CDR3 has 15 residues. Trimming removed 0 bases from V and 0 bases from J, with 9 bases in between.

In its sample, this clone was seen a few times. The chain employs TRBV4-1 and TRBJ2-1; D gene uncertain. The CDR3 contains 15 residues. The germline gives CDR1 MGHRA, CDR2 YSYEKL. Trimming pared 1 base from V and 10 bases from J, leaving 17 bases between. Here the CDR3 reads CASSQGQLPLDEQFF. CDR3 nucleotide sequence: TGCGCCAGCAGCCAAGGGCAACTACCCCTCGACGAGCAGTTCTTC.

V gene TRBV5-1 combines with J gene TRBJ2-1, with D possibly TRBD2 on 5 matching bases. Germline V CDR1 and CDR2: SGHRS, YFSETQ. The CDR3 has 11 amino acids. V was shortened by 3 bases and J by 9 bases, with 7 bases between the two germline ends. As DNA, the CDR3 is TGCGCCAGCAGCTCTGGGAGTGAGCAGTTCTTC. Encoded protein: CASSSGSEQFF.

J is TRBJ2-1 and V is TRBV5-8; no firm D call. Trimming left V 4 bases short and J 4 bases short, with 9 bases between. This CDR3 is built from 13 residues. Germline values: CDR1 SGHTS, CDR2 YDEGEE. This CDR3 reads CASSPQQYNEQFF. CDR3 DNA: TGTGCCAGCAGCCCCCAACAGTACAATGAGCAGTTCTTC.

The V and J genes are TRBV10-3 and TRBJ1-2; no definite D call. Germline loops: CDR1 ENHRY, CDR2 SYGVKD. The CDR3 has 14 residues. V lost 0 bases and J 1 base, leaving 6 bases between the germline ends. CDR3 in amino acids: CAISESEFNYGYTF. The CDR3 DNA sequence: TGTGCCATCAGTGAGTCGGAGTTTAACTATGGCTACACCTTC.

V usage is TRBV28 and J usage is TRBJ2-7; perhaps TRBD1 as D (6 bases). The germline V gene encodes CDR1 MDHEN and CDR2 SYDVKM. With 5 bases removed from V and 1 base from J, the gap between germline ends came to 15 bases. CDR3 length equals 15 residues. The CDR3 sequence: CASSTTGSESYEQYF. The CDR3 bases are TGTGCCAGCAGTACCACAGGGTCAGAGTCCTACGAGCAGTACTTC. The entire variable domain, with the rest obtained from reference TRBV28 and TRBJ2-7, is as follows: DVKVTQSSRYLVKRTGEKVFLECVQDMDHENMFWYRQDPGLGLRLIYFSYDVKMKEKGDIPEGYSVSREKKERFSLILESASTNQTSMYLCASSTTGSESYEQYFGPGTRLTVT.

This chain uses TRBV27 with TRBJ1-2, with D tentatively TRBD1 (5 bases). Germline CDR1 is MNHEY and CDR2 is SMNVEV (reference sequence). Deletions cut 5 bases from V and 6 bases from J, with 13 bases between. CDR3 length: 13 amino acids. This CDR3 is CASSGGGIDGYTF. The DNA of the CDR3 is TGTGCCAGCAGTGGGGGGGGGATTGATGGCTACACCTTC.

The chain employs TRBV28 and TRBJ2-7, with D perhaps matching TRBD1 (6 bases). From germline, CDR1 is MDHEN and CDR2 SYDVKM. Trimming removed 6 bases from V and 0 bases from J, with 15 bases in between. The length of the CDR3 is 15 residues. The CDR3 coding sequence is TGTGCCAGCAGCCCGGCGGCAGGGGCCTCCTACGAGCAGTACTTC. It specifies CASSPAAGASYEQYF.

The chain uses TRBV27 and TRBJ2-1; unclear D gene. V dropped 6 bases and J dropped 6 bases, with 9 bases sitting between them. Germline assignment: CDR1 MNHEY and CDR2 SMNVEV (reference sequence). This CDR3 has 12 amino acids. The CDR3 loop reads CASSSPGNEQFF. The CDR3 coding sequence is TGTGCCAGCAGCTCCCCGGGCAATGAGCAGTTCTTC.

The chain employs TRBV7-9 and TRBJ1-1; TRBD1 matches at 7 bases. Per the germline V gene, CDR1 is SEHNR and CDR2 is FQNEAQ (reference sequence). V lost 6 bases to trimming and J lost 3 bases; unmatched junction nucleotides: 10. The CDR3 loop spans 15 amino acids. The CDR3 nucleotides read TGTGCCAGCAGAGGGAGCAGGGGGTTGGACACTGAAGCTTTCTTT. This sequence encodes CASRGSRGLDTEAFF. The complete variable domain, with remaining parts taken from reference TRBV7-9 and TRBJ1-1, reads DTGVSQNPRHKITKRGQNVTFRCDPISEHNRLYWYRQTLGQGPEFLTYFQNEAQLEKSRLLSDRFSAERPKGSFSTLEIQRTEQGDSAMYLCASRGSRGLDTEAFFGQGTRLTVV.

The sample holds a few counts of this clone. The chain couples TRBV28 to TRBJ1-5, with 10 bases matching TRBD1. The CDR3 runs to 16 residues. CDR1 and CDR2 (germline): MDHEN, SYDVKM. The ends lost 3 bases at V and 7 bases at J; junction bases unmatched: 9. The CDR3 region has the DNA TGTGCCAGCAGTTTGCCGGGACAGGGGCCCTGGCAGCCCCAGCATTTT. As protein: CASSLPGQGPWQPQHF.

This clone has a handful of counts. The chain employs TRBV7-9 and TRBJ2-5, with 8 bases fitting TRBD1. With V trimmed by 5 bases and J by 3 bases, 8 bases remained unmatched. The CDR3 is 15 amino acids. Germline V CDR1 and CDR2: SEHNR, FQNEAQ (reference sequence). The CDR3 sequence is CASSLVHRGEETQYF. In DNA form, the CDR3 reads TGTGCCAGCAGCCTCGTGCACAGGGGGGAAGAGACCCAGTACTTC. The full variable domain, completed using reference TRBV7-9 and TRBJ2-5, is DTGVSQNPRHKITKRGQNVTFRCDPISEHNRLYWYRQTLGQGPEFLTYFQNEAQLEKSRLLSDRFSAERPKGSFSTLEIQRTEQGDSAMYLCASSLVHRGEETQYFGPGTRLLVL.

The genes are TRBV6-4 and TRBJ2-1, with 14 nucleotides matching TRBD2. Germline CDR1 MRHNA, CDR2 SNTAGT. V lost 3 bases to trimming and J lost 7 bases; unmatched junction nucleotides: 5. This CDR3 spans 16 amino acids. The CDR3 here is CASSEIGTSGGNEQFF. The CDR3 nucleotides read TGTGCCAGCAGTGAAATTGGGACTAGCGGGGGTAATGAGCAGTTCTTC.